This T cell receptor (beta chain) derives from a study of T cells expressing NK-cell markers (dated by TCRdb to the early 2020s). The study in broad terms: Three sorted T-cell subsets (CD3+CD56+NKG2C+, CD3+CD56+NKG2C- and CD3+CD56-NKG2C+) from about 8 donors had their TCR beta-chain repertoires profiled. Of the eight sequenced donors, seven were found to be HCMV-seropositive and one was found to be HCMV-seronegative. The study sequenced eight donors, all healthy volunteers chosen at random: three men and five women. Sequencing of the libraries produced 2 x 150 bp reads on Illumina HiSeq 2000/2500, MiSeq or NextSeq.

Concerning this clonotype itself: Its cognate antigen has yet to be identified.

Here is what the overall study found, with its caveats: Those dominant clonotypes were again the most abundant among CD3+CD56-NKG2C+ cells in a few donors, at roughly 25-65%. For more than 5 donors, the dominant CD3+CD56+NKG2C+ clonotypes were among the top 10 CD8+ clonotypes and accounted for about 1.0-7.5% of CD8+ T cells. Whether the expanded NKG2C-expressing T cell clones were specific for HCMV antigens remained unclear.

Per the germline V gene, SGHRS is the CDR1 and YFSETQ is the CDR2. The CDR3 spans 16 residues, from the cysteine through the phenylalanine. The nucleotide record is missing. Sequencing instrument: Illumina HiSeq 2000. TCR beta cDNA libraries were made by 5'RACE template switching that added a universal primer site and unique molecular identifiers. cDNA synthesis was primed from the TCR beta constant segment, followed by two successive PCR amplification steps. Processing in the source paper ran as follows. MIGEC was used to demultiplex reads and group reads by UMI, and MiTCR was used to assemble and quantify clonotypes. Only TCR cDNA sequences supported by at least two reads were kept to exclude erroneous sequences. Downstream repertoire analysis used the tcR package, and clonotypes were matched across fractions by CDR3 nucleotide sequence plus V segment. VDJmatch was used to annotate antigen specificity against VDJdb, with one amino acid substitution allowed in CDR3. TCRdb reprocessed the reads, so every CDR3 protein sequence counts as one entry and DNA is not shown. What appears here as the V and J calls and clone size reflects TCRdb's work, not the paper's. The table for this sample records around 380,000 distinct CDR3 sequences. Approximately 11% of the sample goes to the ten largest clones.

To determine HCMV serostatus, a commercial ELISA kit was used to detect HCMV-specific IgG in serum. Peripheral blood mononuclear cells were isolated from blood by Ficoll density gradient centrifugation. Sequencing was done on a sample of blood T cells: a sorted CD56 or NKG2C T cell subset, CD4+ or CD8+ T cells, or bulk PBMC T cells (not recorded which). The sequence was collected from a woman in her 50s in good health. Donor details come from another sample of the same person, matched by shared clones. The receptor chain draws on TRBV5-1 and TRBJ2-3; the D call from TCRdb, TRBD1, cannot be confirmed without DNA. CDR3 reads: CASSLGTGLSTDTQYF.